A selection of T cell receptor beta chains follows, all from one sample in a study of control samples from healthy donors and cancer patients. Assay used: immunoSEQ multiplex PCR; TCRdb lists only in-frame clones, some missing. Of about 98,000 clones detected, 75% to 85% appear once; the ten largest clones hold over 9.5%. The specimen was blood. These receptors were collected from a woman in her thirties in good health. Each CDR3 is given with its conserved first and last residue. Fields, in order: clone size, J gene, V gene, D gene, CDR3 protein, CDR3 DNA. The D gene is left open where the match is weak. Expanded clones get a size class; other rows say once, few or many, or leave the size out.

-	TRBJ1-2	TRBV3-1/TRBV3-2	-	CASSQDYGYTF	TGTGCCAGCAGCCAAGACTATGGCTACACCTTC
-	TRBJ2-4	TRBV4-3	-	CASSQDPRGDIQYF	TGCGCCAGCAGCCAAGATCCCCGGGGAGACATTCAGTACTTC
-	TRBJ2-3	TRBV19	TRBD2	CASSTTSGGADTQYF	TGTGCCAGTAGTACAACTAGCGGGGGGGCAGATACGCAGTATTTT
-	TRBJ2-1	TRBV7-2	-	CASSLVGAFYNEQFF	TGTGCCAGCAGCTTAGTTGGGGCCTTCTACAATGAGCAGTTCTTC
many	TRBJ1-5	TRBV12-3/TRBV12-4	-	CASSEVAHQPQHF	TGTGCCAGCAGTGAGGTGGCACATCAGCCCCAGCATTTT
few	TRBJ2-1	TRBV4-3	TRBD2	CASSQDGSGSYNEQFF	TGCGCCAGCAGCCAAGATGGTAGCGGGTCTTACAATGAGCAGTTCTTC
-	TRBJ2-1	TRBV10-3	TRBD2	CAISESTASGGAVKLNEQFF	TGTGCCATCAGTGAGTCGACCGCTAGCGGGGGGGCAGTAAAGTTGAATGAGCAGTTCTTC
-	TRBJ2-2	TRBV9	TRBD2	CASSGGSGALNTGELFF	TGTGCCAGCAGCGGGGGTAGCGGGGCCCTGAACACCGGGGAGCTGTTTTTT
-	TRBJ1-6	TRBV10-3	TRBD1	CAIRLRDSNSPLHF	TGTGCCATCAGACTTCGGGACAGTAATTCACCCCTCCACTTT
-	TRBJ1-1	TRBV5-5	-	CASSLELLGHLNTEAFF	TGTGCCAGCAGCTTGGAACTACTGGGACATCTGAACACTGAAGCTTTCTTT
once	TRBJ2-1	TRBV7-2	-	CASREPAGPYNEQFF	TGTGCCAGCCGGGAACCGGCAGGGCCTTACAATGAGCAGTTCTTC